The TCR beta chain described here comes from a study of cytomegalovirus exposure and HLA in healthy donors. Study-wide context: Out of about 360 genotyped donors, approximately 84% belonged to the Caucasian-associated ancestry cluster.

Nominal health characterized the donors when sampled, though unrecorded immune exposures were likely. The PCR ran on 60 Vbeta and 13 Jbeta primers. Generated by immunoSEQ multiplex PCR, the TCRdb table keeps only in-frame clones and is missing some. The sample consists of 90,000 or so clones, roughly 80% of them appearing once. Concerning this clone itself: Its antigen is not identified.

CDR3 length: 15 residues. Trimming left V 5 bases short and J 4 bases short, with 17 bases between. Germline V gene data show CDR1 as MNHNY and CDR2 as SVGAGI (reference sequence). Study conclusions and caveats: Immune exposure information comprised only CMV serostatus. Presence/absence comparisons presumed near-even sequencing depth among donors.

The V and J genes are TRBV6-6 and TRBJ1-1; the D gene is possibly TRBD1 (6 bases). The sequenced sample was PBMCs. The receptor was isolated from a man between 25 and 39 years old in good health and CMV-seropositive. This CDR3 reads CASSNWIDRSTEAFF. The CDR3 DNA reads TGTGCCAGCAGTAACTGGATCGACAGGTCCACTGAAGCTTTCTTT.